The rows below give T cell receptor beta chains drawn from one sample of a study of T cell responses to AZD1222 COVID-19 vaccine. Method: immunoSEQ multiplex PCR; TCRdb's copy keeps in-frame clones and lacks some. The data show 100,000 to 120,000 clones, less than 95% seen once. The sample consisted of peripheral blood, taken 28 days after the second AZD1222 dose. The source of these receptors is an adult who received the AZD1222 COVID-19 vaccine. The CDR3 runs from the conserved cysteine through the conserved F or W.

V	J	CDR3
TRBV9	TRBJ1-5	CASSVAGSNQPQHF
TRBV6-2/TRBV6-3	TRBJ1-1	CAISPTRVKEAFF
TRBV18	TRBJ2-1	CASSPLAGSYNEQFF
TRBV30	TRBJ1-5	CAWNRGLAQPQHF
TRBV27	TRBJ1-1	CASSSLLNTEAFF
TRBV6-5	TRBJ2-3	CASRGPNTQYF
TRBV7-9	TRBJ2-1	CASSLSGPYNEQFF
TRBV5-8	TRBJ1-2	CASSLGPYNGYTF
TRBV18	TRBJ2-5	CASSQFDRGSETQYF
TRBV5-5	TRBJ2-5	CASSLARQETQYF
TRBV5-1	TRBJ1-6	CASSIGQGVYNSPLHF
TRBV7-2	TRBJ2-1	CASGGRGLYNEQFF
TRBV7-9	TRBJ1-6	CASSQGYPYNSPLHF
TRBV3-1/TRBV3-2	TRBJ1-3	CASRVQGSGNTIYF
TRBV12-3/TRBV12-4	TRBJ1-1	CASSPLLTEAFF
TRBV28	TRBJ2-1	CATSTGTSGRFRFF
TRBV11-2	TRBJ1-4	CASSPQGRGVGAWKLFF
TRBV9	TRBJ1-2	CASSVPGRLGGGYTF
TRBV9	TRBJ1-2	CASSEKTGLRDYGYTF
TRBV19	TRBJ2-7	CASSNRYEQYF
TRBV2	TRBJ1-2	CASSVDKNYGYTF
TRBV21-1	TRBJ1-1	CASSKRRRFGGTEAFF
TRBV28	TRBJ2-1	CASSLSGAYNEQFF
TRBV9	TRBJ1-3	CASSPGLGSGNTIYF
TRBV3-1/TRBV3-2	TRBJ2-6	CASSGNSGANVLTF
TRBV3-1/TRBV3-2	TRBJ2-3	CASSLEQGADTQYF
TRBV6-2/TRBV6-3	TRBJ2-7	CASSGPFLGRETTHEQYF